A selection of T cell receptor beta chains follows, all from one sample in a study of blood T cell repertoires in COVID-19. The protocol was immunoSEQ multiplex PCR, while the TCRdb copy is restricted to in-frame clones and leaves out a portion. Of roughly 130,000 clones listed, 80% are singletons. Sequenced: peripheral blood. These receptors originate from a man between 70 and 80 years old with acute or convalescent COVID-19. CDR3s include the opening cysteine and the closing phenylalanine or tryptophan. A D gene is named only where the DNA matches it firmly. Size values are once, few and many counts, or a class for expanded clones, and some rows have none.

j_call d_call v_call clone_size cdr3_nt cdr3_aa
TRBJ2-7 TRBD2 TRBV11-3 - TGTGCCAGCAGCTCGGGGGGAGGCTACGAGCAGTACTTC CASSSGGGYEQYF
TRBJ2-7 TRBD2 TRBV2 - TGTGCCAGCAGGACTAGCGGGGGCTCCTACGAGCAGTACTTC CASRTSGGSYEQYF
TRBJ2-1 TRBD2 TRBV7-9 few TGTGCCAGCAGCTTAGGTGCGGGGGGGCCCAATGAGCAGTTCTTC CASSLGAGGPNEQFF
TRBJ1-2 TRBD1 TRBV6-5 once TGTGCCAGCAGTCGGTCGGGACAGGGGGCAAGTGGCTACACCTTC CASSRSGQGASGYTF
TRBJ2-3 TRBD2 TRBV5-5 - TGTGCCAGCAGCTTGGATAGGACTAGAGCAGATACGCAGTATTTT CASSLDRTRADTQYF
TRBJ1-1 - TRBV3-1/TRBV3-2 - TGTGCCAGCAGCCGGGGGCGGCTTGCTGAAGCTTTCTTT CASSRGRLAEAFF
TRBJ1-5 TRBD1 TRBV20-1 - TGCAGTGCTAGTGCCGGGACAGCAAATCAGCCCCAGCATTTT CSASAGTANQPQHF
TRBJ1-4 TRBD1 TRBV5-3 once TGTGCCAGAAGCTCGCAGTCCCGGGACAGGGGAGGAAAACTGTTTTTT CARSSQSRDRGGKLFF
TRBJ2-3 TRBD1 TRBV28 - TGTGCCAGCAGCTCCGGGACAGGGGGGGTAGATACGCAGTATTTT CASSSGTGGVDTQYF
TRBJ1-3 - TRBV7-9 - TGTGCCAGCAGTCCGGCAGGTATCTCTGGAAACACCATATATTTT CASSPAGISGNTIYF
TRBJ1-1 - TRBV3-1/TRBV3-2 - TGTGCCAGCAGCCAAGTCCTACAGGGAGCCCGGACTGAAGCTTTCTTT CASSQVLQGARTEAFF
TRBJ1-5 - TRBV5-8 - TGTGCCAGCAGCTCGGGGTCTCGTAGCAATCAGCCCCAGCATTTT CASSSGSRSNQPQHF
TRBJ2-2 TRBD1 TRBV10-3 - TGTGCCATCAGTGGGACAGGGGTGGACACCGGGGAGCTGTTTTTT CAISGTGVDTGELFF
TRBJ1-2 TRBD1 TRBV24-1 - TGTGCCACCAGTGATTCGCGACGGGACAGGGGGATTAGTGCCTTC CATSDSRRDRGISAF
TRBJ1-1 - TRBV10-1 - TGCGCCAGCACGGGGACACTGAACACTGAAGCTTTCTTT CASTGTLNTEAFF
TRBJ2-3 - TRBV2 - TGTGCCAGCGGGGGCCAATTTTGGCAGTATTTT CASGGQFWQYF
TRBJ1-3 - TRBV4-1 - TGCGCCAGCAGCCAAGATGAGGGTGGGGGCTTGGGGCCCTCTGGAAACACCATATATTTT CASSQDEGGGLGPSGNTIYF
TRBJ2-5 - TRBV7-9 - TGTGCCAGCAGCTCGACAGGACAAGAGACCCAGTACTTC CASSSTGQETQYF
TRBJ1-1 TRBD1 TRBV19 - TGTGCCAGTAGATGGGACAGTGTGAACACTGAAGCTTTCTTT CASRWDSVNTEAFF
TRBJ1-4 - TRBV2 - TGTGCCAGCAGTGACGGGGGTAATGAAAAACTGTTTTTT CASSDGGNEKLFF